This T cell receptor beta chain was retrieved from a study of CD8 T cells in Susac syndrome. Germline V CDR1 and CDR2: LGHDT, YNNKEL (reference sequence). Between the trimmed V and J ends, which lost 1 base and 8 bases, there was a span of 9 bases. The CDR3 length is 13 residues. Only one count was recorded for this clonotype. The CD8+ and CD4+ T cells were negatively isolated, with the TEMRA cells enriched by FACS. Reverse transcription of roughly 0.5 to 1 ug RNA was carried out with random hexamers. Amplification of TCR beta CDR3 was carried out by immunoSEQ multiplex PCR, which covered 54 Vbeta and 13 Jbeta segments. MiXCR was run by TCRdb on the immunoSEQ multiplex PCR reads, yielding one entry per CDR3 protein. Of approximately 110,000 distinct CDR3 sequences in the sample, 90% to 95% are singletons; the top ten hold 0.07% to 0.09%.

The gene calls are TRBV3-1 and TRBJ2-1; D call uncertain. Material for sequencing was CD4+ T cells from PBMCs. This TCR derives from a human donor in good health. CDR3 region: CASSQGGRDEQFF. Written as DNA, the CDR3 is TGTGCCAGCAGCCAAGGGGGAAGGGATGAGCAGTTCTTC.